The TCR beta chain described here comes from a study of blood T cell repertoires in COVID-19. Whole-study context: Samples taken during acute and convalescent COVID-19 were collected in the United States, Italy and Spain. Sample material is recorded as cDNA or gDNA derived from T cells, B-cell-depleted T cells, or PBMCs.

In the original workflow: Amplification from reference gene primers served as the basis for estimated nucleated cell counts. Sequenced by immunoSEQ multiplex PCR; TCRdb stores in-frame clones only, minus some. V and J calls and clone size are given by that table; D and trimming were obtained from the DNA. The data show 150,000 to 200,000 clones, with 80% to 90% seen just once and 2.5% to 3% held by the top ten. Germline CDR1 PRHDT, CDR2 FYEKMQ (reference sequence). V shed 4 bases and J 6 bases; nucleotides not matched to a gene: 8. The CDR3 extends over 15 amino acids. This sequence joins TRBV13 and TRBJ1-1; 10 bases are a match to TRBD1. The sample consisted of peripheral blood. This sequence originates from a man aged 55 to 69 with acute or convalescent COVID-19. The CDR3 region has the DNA TGTGCCAGCAGCTCTCGGACAGGGGGGTTCGCTGAAGCTTTCTTT. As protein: CASSSRTGGFAEAFF.